A single sample is the source of the 24 T cell receptor beta chains below, sequenced in a study of PD-1 blockade in classical Hodgkin lymphoma. The time point here: cycle 4 day 1 (C4D1), after 6 weeks of nivolumab. Brentuximab vedotin exposure varied, and every patient relapsed after autologous stem cell transplantation. Sequencing was performed with immunoSEQ multiplex PCR; in TCRdb, only in-frame clones are kept and a portion is missing. The top ten hold 25% to 30% of the sample, which has roughly 25,000 clones, approximately 65% seen once. This sample comprised peripheral blood mononuclear cells (PBMCs), obtained before the fourth cycle of nivolumab. Every receptor here comes from a human donor with classical Hodgkin lymphoma.

The chain has TRBV28 and TRBJ2-7; no clear D gene. Germline V gene sequence: CDR1 MDHEN, CDR2 SYDVKM. V shed 5 bases and J shed 6 bases, with 11 bases lying between them. The CDR3 has 12 amino acids. The CDR3, as DNA: TGTGCCAGCAGTGCTTCGTTCCTCGAGCAGTACGTC. This encodes CASSASFLEQYV.

The chain carries TRBV15 and TRBJ1-4, with a tentative D call TRBD1 (5 bases). Trimming cost V 8 bases and J 7 bases, with 11 bases left between them. This CDR3 comprises 12 residues. The germline V gene has CDR1 LNHNV and CDR2 YYDKDF (reference sequence). Here the CDR3 DNA reads TGTGCCACCCGGCGGGGGAGTGAAAAACTGTTTTTT. It translates to CATRRGSEKLFF.

The J gene is TRBJ2-7, the V gene TRBV2; TRBD2 might be the D (6 bases). The CDR3 extends over 12 amino acids. The V gene lost 4 bases and the J gene lost 6 bases, with 10 bases spanning the gap. CDR1 SNHLY and CDR2 FYNNEI come from the germline V gene. CDR3 DNA sequence: TGTGCCAGCAGTGGGACCGGGGGCGAGCAGTACGTC. Its protein product is CASSGTGGEQYV.

Only one count was recorded for this clone. The chain employs TRBV5-6 and TRBJ1-2, with TRBD1 identical over 8 bases. From germline, CDR1 is SGHDT and CDR2 YYEEEE. V gave up 0 bases and J gave up 0 bases; unmatched junction bases: 7. This CDR3 has 17 amino acids. CDR3 amino acids: CASSLAGQVFSNYGYTF. CDR3 nucleotides: TGTGCCAGCAGCTTGGCGGGACAGGTGTTCTCTAACTATGGCTACACCTTC. Based on the CDR3 plus reference TRBV5-6 and TRBJ1-2, the full variable domain is DAGVTQSPTHLIKTRGQQVTLRCSPKSGHDTVSWYQQALGQGPQFIFQYYEEEERQRGNFPDRFSGHQFPNYSSELNVNALLLGDSALYLCASSLAGQVFSNYGYTFGSGTRLTVV.

This clone has a single count. The chain carries TRBV28 and TRBJ1-2; D possibly corresponds to TRBD1 (6 bases). Germline-derived CDR1 and CDR2 are MDHEN and SYDVKM. The CDR3 is 13 residues long. Trimming removed 4 bases at V and 2 bases at J, with 8 bases between. The CDR3 nucleotides are TGTGCCAGCAGTTCAGGACAGAACTATGGCTACACCTTC. Its protein product is CASSSGQNYGYTF.

The chain employs TRBV6-1 and TRBJ2-7; no firm D call. Germline CDR1 is MNHNS and CDR2 is SASEGT. The CDR3 sequence is 14 residues long. Trimming took off 2 bases at V and 0 bases at J, with 8 bases between the two ends. The CDR3 loop is CASSERTGSYEQYV. The CDR3 nucleotides read TGTGCCAGCAGTGAACGTACTGGCTCCTACGAGCAGTACGTC.

The chain carries TRBV7-3 and TRBJ2-3; D may be TRBD2 (6 bases). V gave up 0 bases and J gave up 5 bases, with 6 bases separating them. Germline assignment: CDR1 SGHTA and CDR2 FQGTGA. This CDR3 has 13 amino acids. In DNA form, the CDR3 reads TGTGCCAGCAGCTTAACTAGCGGAGATACGCAGTATTTT. It specifies CASSLTSGDTQYF.

This clone has just a few counts. The chain uses TRBV11-2 and TRBJ2-5, with 8 positions matching TRBD2. The CDR3 runs 19 residues. The V gene's germline CDR1 is SGHAT and CDR2 FQNNGV. Trimming took 6 bases from V and 6 from J; bases not matched to a gene: 24. DNA for the CDR3: TGTGCCAGCAGGGGAGCGGGGAAGGTCGGCGGGGGGCCCCTAAAGACCCAGTACTTC. Its translation: CASRGAGKVGGGPLKTQYF. Full variable domain (rest looked up from reference TRBV11-2 and TRBJ2-5): EAGVAQSPRYKIIEKRQSVAFWCNPISGHATLYWYQQILGQGPKLLIQFQNNGVVDDSQLPKDRFSAERLKGVDSTLKIQPAKLEDSAVYLCASRGAGKVGGGPLKTQYFGPGTRLLVL.

In this sample, this clone turned up once. The chain carries TRBV4-1 and TRBJ2-4, with D uncertain. CDR1 and CDR2 (germline): MGHRA, YSYEKL. This CDR3 has 16 amino acids. Trimming removed 1 base from V and 0 bases from J, with 10 bases in between. For the CDR3, the DNA is TGCGCCAGCAGCCAAGTGGTATCCATAGCCAAAAACATTCAGTACTTC. This translates into CASSQVVSIAKNIQYF.

The sample holds one count of this clone. The chain is built from TRBV11-3 and TRBJ2-7, with a possible D match to TRBD1 (5 bases). This CDR3 contains 14 residues. Germline lookup yields CDR1 SGHNT and CDR2 YENEEA. V was pared by 5 bases and J by 2 bases, with 13 bases between. This CDR3 is CASSRADSTYEQYF. DNA of the CDR3: TGTGCCAGCAGCCGCGCCGACAGCACCTACGAGCAGTACTTC.

J is TRBJ2-3 and V is TRBV7-2; D is unclear. The CDR3 extends over 12 amino acids. Trimming shortened V by 5 bases and J by 0 bases, and 3 bases separated the two germline ends. The germline CDR1 and CDR2 sequences are SGHTA and FQGNSA. The CDR3 bases are TGTGCCAGCAGCCCGAGCACAGATACGCAGTATTTT. Protein product: CASSPSTDTQYF.

The gene calls are TRBV11-2 and TRBJ2-7; maybe TRBD2 (6 bases). Germline V gene sequence: CDR1 SGHAT, CDR2 FQNNGV. The CDR3 loop spans 14 amino acids. Trimming left V 3 bases short and J 0 bases short, with 9 bases between. The CDR3 region is CASSLDSGSYEQYF. In nucleotides, the CDR3 is TGTGCCAGCAGCTTGGATAGCGGCTCCTACGAGCAGTACTTC. Supplemented by reference TRBV11-2 and TRBJ2-7, the full variable domain reads EAGVAQSPRYKIIEKRQSVAFWCNPISGHATLYWYQQILGQGPKLLIQFQNNGVVDDSQLPKDRFSAERLKGVDSTLKIQPAKLEDSAVYLCASSLDSGSYEQYFGPGTRLTVT.

The J gene is TRBJ2-7, the V gene TRBV6-5; no clear D gene. This CDR3 has 13 amino acids. From germline, CDR1 is MNHEY and CDR2 SVGAGI. V dropped 2 bases and J dropped 2 bases, with 7 bases sitting between them. The CDR3 region has the DNA TGTGCCAGCAGTTACGAGGAAACCTACGAGCAGTACGTC. This gives the protein CASSYEETYEQYV.

This clone occurred many times. The genes are TRBV5-1 and TRBJ1-5, with D hard to call. CDR1 and CDR2 (germline): SGHRS, YFSETQ. V lost 2 bases to trimming and J lost 9 bases, with 18 bases between them. The CDR3 spans 15 residues. CDR3 region: CASSFDREGGMPQHF. CDR3 in DNA: TGCGCCAGCAGCTTCGATAGAGAGGGAGGAATGCCCCAGCATTTT.

The chain combines TRBV11-2 with TRBJ2-7; no definite D call. V dropped 4 bases and J dropped 1 base, with 11 bases sitting between them. Germline CDR1 SGHAT, CDR2 FQNNGV. The CDR3 covers 14 residues. In DNA form, the CDR3 reads TGTGCCAGCAGCTATACCTCATGGTCCTACGAGCAGTACGTC. It specifies CASSYTSWSYEQYV.

The count of this clone is one. The rearrangement joins TRBV5-5 to TRBJ1-1; D not resolved. In germline, CDR1 is SGHKS, CDR2 YYEKEE (reference sequence). This CDR3 spans 14 amino acids. The germline V and J ends were trimmed by 4 bases and 1 base, with 11 bases remaining between them. The CDR3 region is CASSRKDRNTEAFF. CDR3 in DNA: TGTGCCAGCAGCCGAAAGGACCGGAACACTGAAGCTTTCTTT.

This clone was observed a single time. This chain uses TRBV5-6 with TRBJ2-7; D unresolved. The germline V gene has CDR1 SGHDT and CDR2 YYEEEE. The CDR3 totals 15 residues. The ends were cut back, 2 bases at V and 6 bases at J, with 18 bases in the middle. Written as DNA, the CDR3 is TGTGCCAGCAGCTTCTGGGCGGCCCCCTTGGGCGAGCAGTACTTC. Translation: CASSFWAAPLGEQYF.

The genes are TRBV7-9 and TRBJ2-7; unclear D gene. The CDR3 sequence is 13 residues long. Germline values: CDR1 SEHNR, CDR2 FQNEAQ (reference sequence). Trimming took off 1 base at V and 5 bases at J, with 9 bases between the two ends. As DNA, the CDR3 is TGTGCCAGCAGCTTAGAAACCCCCGACGAGCAGTACTTC. Translation gives CASSLETPDEQYF.

The chain joins TRBV2 to TRBJ2-7; TRBD1 aligns across 7 bases. Germline CDR1 reads SNHLY; CDR2 reads FYNNEI. The CDR3 loop spans 13 amino acids. Trimming cost V 6 bases and J 0 bases; bases outside gene matches: 2. CDR3 sequence (DNA): TGTGCCAGCAGACAGGGGAGCTCCTACGAGCAGTACTTC. As protein: CASRQGSSYEQYF.

The genes are TRBV11-2 and TRBJ1-5; TRBD1 agrees at 9 bases. There are 15 residues in the CDR3. Germline CDR1 is SGHAT and CDR2 is FQNNGV. The J segment lost 6 bases and the V segment lost 6 bases, leaving 9 bases of the junction unmatched. The CDR3 loop reads CASSITGGSSQPQHF. The CDR3 nucleotides read TGTGCCAGCAGTATAACAGGGGGCTCAAGTCAGCCCCAGCATTTT. Full variable domain (outside the CDR3, taken from reference TRBV11-2 and TRBJ1-5): EAGVAQSPRYKIIEKRQSVAFWCNPISGHATLYWYQQILGQGPKLLIQFQNNGVVDDSQLPKDRFSAERLKGVDSTLKIQPAKLEDSAVYLCASSITGGSSQPQHFGDGTRLSIL.

V is TRBV28 and J is TRBJ2-7; 10 bases line up with TRBD2. The germline CDR1 and CDR2 sequences are MDHEN and SYDVKM. This CDR3 comprises 16 residues. V shed 3 bases, J shed 2 bases, and the junction held 7 bases outside the gene matches. CDR3 DNA: TGTGCCAGCAGTTTTCAGAGGAGCGGGGGGGCCTACGAGCAGTACGTC. This sequence encodes CASSFQRSGGAYEQYV.

V usage is TRBV6-6 and J usage is TRBJ2-7; 8 bases fit TRBD1. The CDR3 runs 14 residues. Germline V gives CDR1 MNHNY, CDR2 SVGAGI (reference sequence). V was clipped by 5 bases and J by 6 bases; unmatched bases: 9. CDR3 DNA: TGTGCCAGCAGTACCGGACAGGGAATGGGCGAGCAGTACGTC. Protein: CASSTGQGMGEQYV.

V gene TRBV11-2 combines with J gene TRBJ2-3; 8 bases line up with TRBD2. This CDR3 contains 16 residues. CDR1 and CDR2 (germline): SGHAT, FQNNGV. V shed 5 bases and J 1 base; nucleotides not matched to a gene: 8. The CDR3 nucleotides read TGTGCCAGCAGCCCTTCCTACGGGGGGGGCACAGATACGCAGTATTTT. Encoded protein: CASSPSYGGGTDTQYF.

This clone was counted only a few times. V usage is TRBV4-3 and J usage is TRBJ2-7; the D is unclear. CDR1 LGHNA and CDR2 YSLEER come from the germline V gene. V shed 1 base and J shed 3 bases, with 19 bases lying between them. CDR3 size: 17 residues. The CDR3 reads CASSQGLQFGSNYEQYF. DNA for the CDR3: TGCGCCAGCAGCCAAGGGCTCCAGTTTGGGTCCAACTACGAGCAGTACTTC.